The rows below give T cell receptor beta chains drawn from one sample of a study of shared clonotypes between healthy human individuals. Profiled with immunoSEQ multiplex PCR; TCRdb holds only in-frame clones, not every one. Found here are a few hundred thousand clones, under 80% of them singletons; the top ten hold around 10%. Input material: memory CD4+ T cells sorted from blood. Receptors originate from a young man in good health. Both conserved end residues are part of each CDR3. D genes are given only for firm matches. The size of a clone is reported for some rows only, either as once, few or many, or as a class for expanded clones.

cdr3_nt cdr3_aa d_call clone_size j_call v_call
TGTGCCAGTAGTATGACTACGGGACAGGTCGCGTCCGGCTACACCTTC CASSMTTGQVASGYTF TRBD1 few TRBJ1-2 TRBV19
TGTGCCAGCAGCCAATCAGATACGCAGTATTTT CASSQSDTQYF - - TRBJ2-3 TRBV5-8
TGTGCCAGCAGCGTGACAGGGACCTACGAGCAGTACTTC CASSVTGTYEQYF TRBD1 - TRBJ2-7 TRBV11-3
TGTGCCAGTAGTATAGCCGGGCCGGGAGGGCCTCGCGAGCAGTACTTC CASSIAGPGGPREQYF TRBD2 - TRBJ2-7 TRBV19
TGTGCCAGCAGTTTATTGAGGGGGGGGACGAACTATGGCTACACCTTC CASSLLRGGTNYGYTF - - TRBJ1-2 TRBV27
TGTGCCAGCAGCTCCGACAGGGTCCACGAGCAGTACTTC CASSSDRVHEQYF TRBD1 - TRBJ2-7 TRBV11-3
TGCAGCGTTCTCCCTAAAAGCTCCTACAATGAGCAGTTCTTC CSVLPKSSYNEQFF - - TRBJ2-1 TRBV29-1
TGCGCCAGCAGCCGGCGCGACGAATTTGACGAGCAGTACTTC CASSRRDEFDEQYF - once TRBJ2-7 TRBV10-1
TGTGCCAGCAGCCAAGTTAGACAGGGGACCCAGTACTTC CASSQVRQGTQYF TRBD1 - TRBJ2-5 TRBV14
TGTGCCAGCGGGATTTGGGACATTCAGTACTTC CASGIWDIQYF - - TRBJ2-4 TRBV6-1
TGTGCCAGCAGCTCGTCGGGGACAGCATTCGAGCAGTACTTC CASSSSGTAFEQYF TRBD1 once TRBJ2-7 TRBV11-2
TGCGCCAGCAGCCAAGATACGGTACAGTTAAGGCTCTATGGCTACACCTTC CASSQDTVQLRLYGYTF - - TRBJ1-2 TRBV5-4
TGTGCCAGCAGCTTAGAACATTCGGCCGAGCAGTACTTC CASSLEHSAEQYF - - TRBJ2-7 TRBV7-2
TGTGCCAGCAGCCCTAAGTTAGGTAATGAAGCTTTCTTT CASSPKLGNEAFF - - TRBJ1-1 TRBV7-8
TGTGCCAGTAGTATCCGGCTAGCGGGGAAGCAGTACTTC CASSIRLAGKQYF TRBD2 - TRBJ2-7 TRBV19
TGTGCCAGCAGTTCAACAGGCCACGCTAACTATGGCTACACCTTC CASSSTGHANYGYTF - - TRBJ1-2 TRBV28
TGCAGCGGCGGGGGTTTCGAAAACACCATATATTTT CSGGGFENTIYF - - TRBJ1-3 TRBV29-1
TGCGCCAGCAGCTTAACCGGGACAGGGGTGAACACTGAAGCTTTCTTT CASSLTGTGVNTEAFF TRBD1 once TRBJ1-1 TRBV5-1
TGTGCCCTCCGGAGGGGGCAGGGGGAGACCCAGTACTTC CALRRGQGETQYF - - TRBJ2-5 TRBV6-1
TGTGCCAGCAGTTACGATGGGAGCCGTAAAAACATTCAGTACTTC CASSYDGSRKNIQYF - - TRBJ2-4 TRBV6-6
TGTGCCAGCGGCCTTGGGCAGGGGCACACTGAAGCTTTCTTT CASGLGQGHTEAFF - - TRBJ1-1 TRBV28
TGTGCCAGCAGCCGGGACCTTTTAGAGACCCAGTACTTC CASSRDLLETQYF - - TRBJ2-5 TRBV11-2
TGCGCCAGCAGTGAGGCGGGGGAGGAGCCCCAGCATTTT CASSEAGEEPQHF - - TRBJ1-5 TRBV10-2
TGTGCCAGCAGTGAAGGGTCAGGGCGGGAAAAGGATACGCAGTATTTT CASSEGSGREKDTQYF - many TRBJ2-3 TRBV25-1
TGCGCCAGCAGCTTAAATTGGGGCAGGGGGCCCACTGAAGCTTTCTTT CASSLNWGRGPTEAFF TRBD1 - TRBJ1-1 TRBV5-1
TGCGCCAGCAGTATGGGAATTCGAGGTACGCAGTATTTT CASSMGIRGTQYF - - TRBJ2-3 TRBV10-1
TGCAGCGTTGTTCCGACAGATACGCAGTATTTT CSVVPTDTQYF - many TRBJ2-3 TRBV29-1
TGTGCCAGCAGCTTCTCAGGGTCTGGAAACACCATATATTTT CASSFSGSGNTIYF - - TRBJ1-3 TRBV7-9
TGTGCCAGCATATATAGTCCATTAGTCAATGAGCAGTTCTTC CASIYSPLVNEQFF - - TRBJ2-1 TRBV2
TGTGCCAGCAGCTGGGGCGGGACAGGGTTCGGCGAGCAGTACTTC CASSWGGTGFGEQYF TRBD1 - TRBJ2-7 TRBV5-5
TGTGCCAGCAGCCGGCAGGGGAACACTGAAGCTTTCTTT CASSRQGNTEAFF - - TRBJ1-1 TRBV6-1
TGTGCCAGCAGTGTCCTCGGGACAGGGGGCACAGATACGCAGTATTTT CASSVLGTGGTDTQYF TRBD1 - TRBJ2-3 TRBV28
TGTGCCAGCAGTTCCCAGGGGGTGGGCACCGGGGAGCTGTTTTTT CASSSQGVGTGELFF TRBD1 - TRBJ2-2 TRBV28
TGTGCCATCAGTGAGCAGGGGCTGGGGTACACTGAAGCTTTCTTT CAISEQGLGYTEAFF - few TRBJ1-1 TRBV10-3
TGTGCCAGCAGTCCCGACAGGGGCGGCGAGCAGTACTTC CASSPDRGGEQYF TRBD1 few TRBJ2-7 TRBV2
TGTGCCATAAGCAGGGTTTCCGGGGCCAACGTCCTGACTTTC CAISRVSGANVLTF - - TRBJ2-6 TRBV7-2
TGTGCCAGTAGCCTCTCTTCGGGACAGGGCATTCATCAGCCCCAGCATTTT CASSLSSGQGIHQPQHF TRBD1 - TRBJ1-5 TRBV19
TGTGCCATTCTCGGTAGCGGCAAAAACATTCAGTACTTC CAILGSGKNIQYF - - TRBJ2-4 TRBV28
TGTGCCTGGAGTGCCCGGGGCAGGGGGCTCTACGAGCAGTACTTC CAWSARGRGLYEQYF TRBD1 once TRBJ2-7 TRBV30
TGTGCCAGTAGTATAGTCGGAGAAAACATTCAGTACTTC CASSIVGENIQYF - few TRBJ2-4 TRBV19
TGTGCCTGGAGTTCAGGGGGTATTAAGTACTTC CAWSSGGIKYF TRBD1 - TRBJ2-4 TRBV30
TGTGCCAGCAGTGATACGACAGGGGGCACAGATACGCAGTATTTT CASSDTTGGTDTQYF TRBD1 once TRBJ2-3 TRBV25-1
TGTGCCAGCAGCTTTGGGCGGGCCACCCGCCAAGAGACCCAGTACTTC CASSFGRATRQETQYF - once TRBJ2-5 TRBV5-6
TGTGCCAGCAGCTTACAGGGTACTACGCAGTATTTT CASSLQGTTQYF - - TRBJ2-3 TRBV11-2
TGTGCCAGCAGCACAGGCCGGACAGGGGGCAGCGAGACCCAGTACTTC CASSTGRTGGSETQYF TRBD1 - TRBJ2-5 TRBV9
TGTGCCAGCAGCAAGGGACGGCAGGACTATGGCTACACCTTC CASSKGRQDYGYTF - - TRBJ1-2 TRBV11-2
TGTGCCAGCAGTTTACGCCCTAGCACAGATACGCAGTATTTT CASSLRPSTDTQYF - - TRBJ2-3 TRBV28
TGCGCCAGCACCGACACAGATACGCAGTATTTT CASTDTDTQYF - - TRBJ2-3 TRBV5-1
TGTGCCAGCAGTTTTGGACAGGCCTCCTACGAGCAGTACTTC CASSFGQASYEQYF TRBD1 - TRBJ2-7 TRBV27